The clone carrying this T cell receptor (beta chain) was picked up a small number of times. As yet, its antigen is unknown. These data originate in a study of T-cell reconstitution after alpha-beta-depleted transplantation in children. Trimming cost V 2 bases and J 1 base, with 19 bases left between them. This CDR3 contains 18 residues. In germline, CDR1 is SGHTA, CDR2 FQGTGA. For TCRbeta, the library was prepared with unique molecular identifiers. Each CDR3 protein is one row after TCRdb ran MiXCR on the PCR reads. This sample has around 270,000 distinct CDR3 sequences, with roughly 8.2% found just once. Findings of the study overall: After transplant, at about two months, alpha-beta T cells were reportedly derived from several hundred expanded graft clones. One year post-transplant, T-cell counts and diversity were largely derived from T cells produced anew. At day 60, the high TCRbeta diversity found in some patients originated from recipient T cells and thymic progenitors that had survived.

This TCR came from a female patient aged 2-9 years who had a stem cell transplant for Fanconi anemia, so the T cells may come from the graft donor. The genes are TRBV7-3 and TRBJ2-3, with a tentative D call TRBD2 (6 bases). The source was peripheral blood, collected 360 days after TCRalphabeta/CD19-depleted stem cell transplant. The CDR3 DNA is TGTGCCAGCAGCTTATTCCCTACGACTAGTGACGGCACAGATACGCAGTATTTT. Protein product: CASSLFPTTSDGTDTQYF.